The sequence of this T cell receptor beta chain was determined in a study of cytomegalovirus exposure and HLA in healthy donors. Study details: A subsequent analysis stated that the 90 to 150 validation repertoires were run on the same platform as the approximately 700 first-cohort repertoires.

Repertoires were generated with immunoSEQ multiplex PCR, while TCRdb's copy carries only in-frame clones and drops some. Among over 100,000 clones listed, around nine tenths were seen once. In the case of this clone: Its antigen is unidentified.

Study-level results: According to a subsequent analysis, TCR clusters from the first cohort were inclined to appear together in the 110 or so validation repertoires. CMV antigen specificity was confirmed in vitro for three CMV-associated chains. The study labeled 150 to 200 TCR beta chains cytomegalovirus-associated.

J gave up 7 bases and V 11 bases, and 10 bases lay outside the gene matches. Germline values: CDR1 MNHEY, CDR2 SMNVEV (reference sequence). This CDR3 region has 13 residues. The rearrangement uses TRBV27 and TRBJ2-3, with TRBD2 matching 9 bases. The TCR sequence derives from a woman aged 18-29 years in good health and CMV-seropositive. Sample: PBMCs. The CDR3: CASGLAGRYTQYF. In DNA, the CDR3 is TGTGCCTCGGGTCTAGCGGGGAGATATACGCAGTATTTT.